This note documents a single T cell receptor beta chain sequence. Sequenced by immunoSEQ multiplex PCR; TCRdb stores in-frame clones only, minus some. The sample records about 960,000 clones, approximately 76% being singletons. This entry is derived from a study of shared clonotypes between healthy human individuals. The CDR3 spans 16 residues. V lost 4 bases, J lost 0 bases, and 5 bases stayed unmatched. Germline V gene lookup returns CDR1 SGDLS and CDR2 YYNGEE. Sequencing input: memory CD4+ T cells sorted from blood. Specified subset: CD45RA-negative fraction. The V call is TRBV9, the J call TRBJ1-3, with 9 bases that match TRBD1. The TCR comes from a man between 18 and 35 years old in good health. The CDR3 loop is CASSRGQGFSGNTIYF. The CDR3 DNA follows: TGTGCCAGCAGCCGGGGACAGGGCTTCTCTGGAAACACCATATATTTT.